The T cell receptor beta chain under discussion was sequenced for a study of shared clonotypes between healthy human individuals. The repertoire was sequenced with immunoSEQ multiplex PCR; TCRdb's copy has only in-frame clones and lacks some. The sample comprises about 2 million clones, 90% to 95% of which are singletons, and 0.1% to 0.15% rests with the top ten. Study findings and constraints: Some naive CD4 clonotypes, approximately 4.5%, turned up in common across a few donors. Donor scarcity curtailed the genetic and exposure-history diversity represented herein. Rarefaction demonstrated incomplete sorted-subset sequencing despite large depth. Non-shared clonotypes were found to have lower generation probabilities than the clonotypes that were shared by all four of the sorted-subset donors.

The sample holds a few counts of this clone. Its specificity is unknown. Germline V gene sequence: CDR1 LNHDA, CDR2 SQIVND (reference sequence). V dropped 5 bases and J dropped 5; count of bases not matched to a gene: 5. The CDR3 is made up of 13 amino acids. This TCR came from a man younger than 35 in good health. This chain links TRBV19 with TRBJ1-2; TRBD1 aligns across 7 bases. Sequenced sample: naive CD4+ T cells sorted from blood. Indicated subset: CD45RA+ positively selected. This CDR3 reads CASSRQGGYGYTF. The CDR3 DNA reads as TGTGCCAGTAGTCGACAGGGAGGATATGGCTACACCTTC.